The rows below give T cell receptor beta chains drawn from one sample of a study of blood T cell repertoires in COVID-19. The protocol was immunoSEQ multiplex PCR, while the TCRdb copy is restricted to in-frame clones and leaves out a portion. The repertoire includes around 150,000 clones, approximately 90% of them detected once, and roughly 2% sits in the top ten. Material: peripheral blood. These TCRs come from a man younger than 30 with acute or convalescent COVID-19. CDR3s include the opening cysteine and the closing phenylalanine or tryptophan. Fields, in order: J gene, CDR3 length, V gene, D gene, CDR3 protein, CDR3 DNA. The D gene is left open where the match is weak.

J: TRBJ2-3; length: 17; V: TRBV27; D: TRBD2; CDR3: CASSSSIAGGYTDTQYF; DNA: TGTGCCAGCAGTTCCTCAATAGCGGGAGGCTACACAGATACGCAGTATTTT
J: TRBJ2-2; length: 14; V: TRBV15; D: TRBD1; CDR3: CATSGTGNTGELFF; DNA: TGTGCCACCAGCGGGACAGGGAACACCGGGGAGCTGTTTTTT
J: TRBJ1-5; length: 15; V: TRBV24-1; D: TRBD1; CDR3: CATSDRGQSNQPQHF; DNA: TGTGCCACCAGCGACAGGGGACAGAGCAATCAGCCCCAGCATTTT
J: TRBJ1-4; length: 15; V: TRBV5-1; D: TRBD1; CDR3: CASSFSGTVNEKLFF; DNA: TGCGCCAGCAGCTTTTCCGGGACAGTTAATGAAAAACTGTTTTTT
J: TRBJ2-7; length: 16; V: TRBV27; D: .; CDR3: CASSPRGGGPSYEQYF; DNA: TGTGCCAGCAGTCCACGTGGGGGCGGACCCTCCTACGAGCAGTACTTC
J: TRBJ1-5; length: 12; V: TRBV12-3/TRBV12-4; D: .; CDR3: CASSSQYQPQHF; DNA: TGTGCCAGCAGTTCACAATATCAGCCCCAGCATTTT
J: TRBJ1-2; length: 16; V: TRBV7-9; D: TRBD1; CDR3: CASSLGQGAVDYGYTF; DNA: TGTGCCAGCAGCCTCGGACAGGGGGCGGTGGACTATGGCTACACCTTC
J: TRBJ2-3; length: 20; V: TRBV3-1/TRBV3-2; D: TRBD2; CDR3: CASSQDMGVPPREGQDTQYF; DNA: TGTGCCAGCAGCCAAGATATGGGAGTTCCTCCCCGGGAGGGCCAAGATACGCAGTATTTT
J: TRBJ2-2; length: 13; V: TRBV6-5; D: TRBD2; CDR3: CASSQTSAGELFF; DNA: TGTGCCAGCAGTCAAACTAGCGCCGGGGAGCTGTTTTTT
J: TRBJ1-4; length: 13; V: TRBV18; D: .; CDR3: CATSAGQGEKLFF; DNA: TGTGCCACGAGTGCAGGGCAAGGGGAAAAACTGTTTTTT
J: TRBJ1-4; length: 13; V: TRBV19; D: TRBD1; CDR3: CASKGQGGEKLFF; DNA: TGTGCCAGCAAGGGACAGGGCGGAGAAAAACTGTTTTTT
J: TRBJ1-4; length: 15; V: TRBV5-1; D: TRBD1; CDR3: CASRRSGTGDEKLFF; DNA: TGCGCCAGCAGGAGATCCGGGACAGGGGATGAAAAACTGTTTTTT